The 21 T cell receptor beta chains in this list originate from one sample, sequenced in a study of shared clonotypes between healthy human individuals. TCRdb's copy holds only in-frame clones and misses some; the assay was immunoSEQ multiplex PCR. This sample yields over a million clones, of which 97% to 99% are seen a single time; 0.3% to 0.45% belongs to the top ten. The sample taken for sequencing was naive CD4+ T cells sorted from blood. The sample's subset: CD45RA+ positively selected. The receptors shown here come from a man aged 25-45 years in good health.

The chain links TRBV9 to TRBJ1-1; a possible D gene is TRBD1 (5 bases). This CDR3 spans 14 amino acids. The V gene lost 3 bases and the J gene lost 5 bases, with 14 bases spanning the gap. Germline CDR1 reads SGDLS; CDR2 reads YYNGEE. CDR3: CASSEQVRPTEAFF. The CDR3 DNA follows: TGTGCCAGCAGCGAACAGGTCCGGCCGACTGAAGCTTTCTTT.

This chain links TRBV18 with TRBJ2-7, with 8 bases matching TRBD1. In germline, CDR1 is KGHSH, CDR2 LQKENI. The CDR3 runs to 13 residues. After removal of 3 bases from V and 4 bases from J, the junction contained 2 bases not matched to a gene. The CDR3 DNA follows: TGTGCCAGCTCACCGGGACAGGAGTACGAGCAGTACTTC. Its translation is CASSPGQEYEQYF.

The V and J genes are TRBV18 and TRBJ2-1, with D possibly being TRBD1 or TRBD2 (6 bases each). Trimming took off 4 bases at V and 6 bases at J, with 13 bases between the two ends. The CDR3 has 14 residues. Germline values: CDR1 KGHSH, CDR2 LQKENI. The CDR3 spells CASSRGAGFNEQFF. CDR3 DNA sequence: TGTGCCAGCTCACGGGGGGCCGGTTTCAATGAGCAGTTCTTC.

This chain uses TRBV18 with TRBJ2-6; D remains ambiguous. The germline V gene encodes CDR1 KGHSH and CDR2 LQKENI. Trimming removed 7 bases from V and 4 bases from J, with 11 bases in between. The CDR3 length is 14 residues. DNA for the CDR3: TGTGCCAGCTATTCCAAAGCGGGGGCCAACGTCCTGACTTTC. Translated, it gives CASYSKAGANVLTF.

The chain has TRBV7-6 and TRBJ2-7; weak D call: TRBD2 (6 bases). Per the germline V gene, CDR1 is SGHVS and CDR2 is FNYEAQ. The CDR3 covers 13 residues. V lost 5 bases to trimming and J lost 2 bases, with 10 bases between them. CDR3 nucleotides: TGTGCCAGCAGCCGCTCGGGGGCCTACGAGCAGTACTTC. Translated: CASSRSGAYEQYF.

The chain combines TRBV5-4 with TRBJ1-5; D call uncertain. V lost 2 bases and J lost 4, with 10 bases in between. Germline loops: CDR1 SGHNT, CDR2 YYREEE (reference sequence). The CDR3 is made up of 14 amino acids. The CDR3 region is CASSFKGHNQPQHF. The CDR3 coding sequence is TGTGCCAGCAGCTTTAAAGGGCATAATCAGCCCCAGCATTTT.

The chain uses TRBV29-1 and TRBJ1-1; TRBD1 is a possible D gene (5 bases). Trimming removed 4 bases at V and 6 bases at J, with 12 bases between. CDR3 length: 12 amino acids. CDR1 and CDR2 (germline): SQVTM, ANQGSEA. In nucleotides, the CDR3 is TGCAGCGTTGTGGAGGGGACCCCTGAAGCTTTCTTT. As protein: CSVVEGTPEAFF.

The chain recombines TRBV28 with TRBJ2-7; tentatively, D is TRBD1 (6 bases). Trimming left V 7 bases short and J 5 bases short, with 18 bases between. Looked up from germline, CDR1 is MDHEN and CDR2 is SYDVKM. This CDR3 contains 14 residues. The CDR3 sequence is CASTRDIRRDEQYF. CDR3 nucleotide sequence: TGTGCCAGCACCCGGGACATCCGAAGGGACGAGCAGTACTTC.

The chain links TRBV7-2 to TRBJ2-7; D is undetermined. From germline, CDR1 is SGHTA and CDR2 FQGNSA. V lost 0 bases, J lost 2 bases, and 5 bases lay in between. This CDR3 contains 13 residues. The CDR3 coding sequence is TGTGCCAGCAGCTTAGCCATGGCCTACGAGCAGTACTTC. Amino acid sequence: CASSLAMAYEQYF.

Concerning this clone: Other DNA sequences in the same sample also yield this CDR3. The V call is TRBV27, the J call TRBJ2-7; no definite D call. Germline CDR1 is MNHEY and CDR2 is SMNVEV (reference sequence). Between the trimmed V and J ends, which lost 5 bases and 0 bases, there was a span of 14 bases. The CDR3 length is 15 residues. For the CDR3, the DNA is TGTGCCAGCAGTCTCCGCCGCGGAAGCTCCTACGAGCAGTACTTC. Encoded protein: CASSLRRGSSYEQYF.

The J gene is TRBJ2-7, the V gene TRBV29-1, with 7 bases aligning to TRBD1. V was pared by 4 bases and J by 6 bases, with 3 bases of the junction left unmatched. The CDR3 loop spans 11 amino acids. Germline-derived CDR1 and CDR2 are SQVTM and ANQGSEA. CDR3 in amino acids: CSVGQGPEQYF. In nucleotides, the CDR3 is TGCAGCGTTGGACAGGGCCCCGAGCAGTACTTC.

V usage is TRBV7-2 and J usage is TRBJ2-7, with D perhaps TRBD1 (5 bases). This CDR3 spans 15 amino acids. Trimming cost V 1 base and J 3 bases, with 13 bases left between them. In germline, CDR1 is SGHTA, CDR2 FQGNSA. CDR3 in DNA: TGTGCCAGCAGCTTAGTATCGCAGGGAAGCTACGAGCAGTACTTC. Protein: CASSLVSQGSYEQYF.

The V gene is TRBV5-8, the J gene TRBJ1-4, with TRBD1 matching over 9 bases. J lost 8 bases, V lost 3 bases, and 5 bases had no gene match. Germline V lookup: CDR1 SGHTS, CDR2 YDEGEE. This CDR3 is 14 amino acids long. The CDR3 DNA reads TGTGCCAGCAGCTCGGACAGGGGCCGGGAAAAACTGTTTTTT. Protein: CASSSDRGREKLFF. The whole variable domain, remainder taken from reference TRBV5-8 and TRBJ1-4, is EAGVTQSPTHLIKTRGQQATLRCSPISGHTSVYWYQQALGLGLQFLLWYDEGEERNRGNFPPRFSGRQFPNYSSELNVNALELEDSALYLCASSSDRGREKLFFGSGTQLSVL.

The chain carries TRBV29-1 and TRBJ2-1, with D perhaps TRBD2 (6 bases). The V and J ends lost 5 bases and 0 bases respectively, with 17 bases between them. The CDR3 sequence is 16 residues long. Germline V lookup: CDR1 SQVTM, CDR2 ANQGSEA. DNA of the CDR3: TGCAGCGTTCAACGGTCTCGGGGGAGCTCCTACAATGAGCAGTTCTTC. Amino acids: CSVQRSRGSSYNEQFF.

For this clone: Other nucleotide sequences from this sample produce the same CDR3. The CDR3 is CASSLEPFSYEQYF. The CDR3, as DNA: TGTGCCAGCAGCTTGGAACCATTCTCCTACGAGCAGTACTTC. The V gene is TRBV5-4, the J gene TRBJ2-7, with D unresolved. The germline V gene encodes CDR1 SGHNT and CDR2 YYREEE (reference sequence). The V end was cut by 0 bases, the J end by 0 bases, with 7 bases between. The CDR3 is 14 residues long.

The chain couples TRBV5-1 to TRBJ2-6; D uncertain. The V gene's germline CDR1 is SGHRS and CDR2 YFSETQ. Trimming shortened V by 7 bases and J by 0 bases, and 8 bases separated the two germline ends. The CDR3 totals 14 residues. The CDR3 DNA reads as TGCGCCAGCCAGGTAACCTCTGGGGCCAACGTCCTGACTTTC. It is translated as CASQVTSGANVLTF.

The rearrangement links TRBV15 to TRBJ2-7; D is uncertain. Germline V gives CDR1 LNHNV, CDR2 YYDKDF (reference sequence). The CDR3 has 13 residues. V dropped 1 base and J dropped 3 bases, with 7 bases sitting between them. This chain's CDR3 is CATSRVDGYEQYF. The DNA of the CDR3 is TGTGCCACCAGCAGAGTTGATGGCTACGAGCAGTACTTC. The variable domain in full, with the rest retrieved from reference TRBV15 and TRBJ2-7, is DAMVIQNPRYQVTQFGKPVTLSCSQTLNHNVMYWYQQKSSQAPKLLFHYYDKDFNNEADTPDNFQSRRPNTSFCFLDIRSPGLGDTAMYLCATSRVDGYEQYFGPGTRLTVT.

This chain links TRBV9 with TRBJ2-5, with D maybe TRBD1 (6 bases). Trimming took off 1 base at V and 4 bases at J, with 14 bases between the two ends. The CDR3 runs 15 residues. CDR1 is SGDLS, CDR2 YYNGEE, per germline. CDR3 region: CASSVSPTGSETQYF. In DNA, the CDR3 is TGTGCCAGCAGCGTATCCCCGACAGGATCAGAGACCCAGTACTTC.

This clone was detected only once. The J gene is TRBJ2-7, the V gene TRBV7-9; D is undetermined. Between the trimmed V and J ends, which lost 2 bases and 3 bases, there was a span of 11 bases. The CDR3 covers 14 residues. Germline-derived CDR1 and CDR2 are SEHNR and FQNEAQ (reference sequence). DNA for the CDR3: TGTGCCAGCAGCTTACCCGGACCGAGCTACGAGCAGTACTTC. Protein product: CASSLPGPSYEQYF.

The chain carries TRBV9 and TRBJ1-3; no firm D call. There are 16 residues in the CDR3. Germline V gives CDR1 SGDLS, CDR2 YYNGEE. V gave up 0 bases and J gave up 8 bases, with 18 bases separating them. The CDR3 reads CASSVGAGVGEDTIYF. The DNA of the CDR3 is TGTGCCAGCAGCGTAGGGGCTGGCGTTGGGGAAGACACCATATATTTT.

V is TRBV10-3 and J is TRBJ1-2; D may be TRBD1 (6 bases). CDR3 size: 15 residues. Trimming removed 0 bases at V and 8 bases at J, with 16 bases between. Germline V gene sequence: CDR1 ENHRY, CDR2 SYGVKD. The CDR3 coding sequence is TGTGCCATCAGTGAGTCGCCACAGGGCCCCTCCGGCTACACCTTC. It yields the protein CAISESPQGPSGYTF.